These T cell receptor beta chains were read from a single sample in a study of shared clonotypes between healthy human individuals. Generated by immunoSEQ multiplex PCR, the TCRdb table keeps only in-frame clones and is missing some. The sample lists around 1.9 million clones; 85% to 95% were seen once. The sample consisted of naive CD8+ T cells from PBMCs. The receptors were gathered from a man between 18 and 29 years old in good health. Some clones in this sample may be carry-over from other donors' samples. CDR3s include the opening cysteine and the closing phenylalanine or tryptophan. Each record gives: V gene, clone size, D gene, J gene, CDR3 protein, CDR3 DNA. The D gene is left open where the match is weak. Expanded clones get a size class; other rows say once, few or many, or leave the size out.

TRBV13	NA	NA	TRBJ2-3	CASSLEGVTSTDTQYF	TGTGCCAGCAGCTTAGAGGGTGTCACTAGCACAGATACGCAGTATTTT
TRBV19	NA	NA	TRBJ1-2	CASSIDLWTKYGYTF	TGTGCCAGTAGTATAGATCTCTGGACGAAATATGGCTACACCTTC
TRBV4-3	NA	TRBD2	TRBJ2-1	CASSETSGSPYNEQFF	TGCGCCAGCAGCGAGACTAGCGGGAGCCCCTACAATGAGCAGTTCTTC
TRBV19	NA	NA	TRBJ1-5	CASAETGQPQHF	TGTGCCAGTGCGGAGACGGGTCAGCCCCAGCATTTT
TRBV19	NA	TRBD1	TRBJ1-5	CASSGFRDRGLFQPQHF	TGTGCCAGTAGTGGCTTCCGGGACAGGGGTTTATTTCAGCCCCAGCATTTT
TRBV27	NA	NA	TRBJ2-3	CASKSLYREGKADTQYF	TGTGCCAGCAAAAGCCTTTACAGGGAGGGAAAGGCAGATACGCAGTATTTT
TRBV5-1	NA	NA	TRBJ1-5	CASSLAYGNQPQHF	TGCGCCAGCAGCTTGGCTTACGGGAATCAGCCCCAGCATTTT
TRBV10-2	NA	NA	TRBJ2-1	CASSPYSAEQFF	TGCGCCAGCAGTCCTTATAGCGCTGAGCAGTTCTTC
TRBV9	once	TRBD2	TRBJ2-1	CASSARTSTDEQFF	TGTGCCAGCAGCGCCCGGACTAGCACCGATGAGCAGTTCTTC
TRBV9	NA	NA	TRBJ1-2	CASSGGSNYGYTF	TGTGCCAGCAGCGGGGGGAGTAACTATGGCTACACCTTC
TRBV4-3	NA	TRBD2	TRBJ2-7	CASSQELIASGEFLYEQYF	TGCGCCAGCAGCCAAGAGCTTATCGCTAGCGGGGAATTTTTGTACGAGCAGTACTTC
TRBV4-1	NA	NA	TRBJ1-2	CASSQERAQGYTF	TGCGCCAGCAGCCAAGAACGGGCGCAGGGCTACACCTTC
TRBV4-1	NA	TRBD2	TRBJ2-7	CASSHLAGSSYEQYF	TGCGCCAGCAGCCATCTAGCGGGAAGCTCCTACGAGCAGTACTTC
TRBV4-3	NA	NA	TRBJ2-7	CASSQERGRSYEQYF	TGCGCCAGCAGCCAAGAGAGAGGGCGATCCTACGAGCAGTACTTC
TRBV9	NA	NA	TRBJ1-3	CASSQLSWGSGNTIYF	TGTGCCAGCAGCCAACTGTCCTGGGGCTCTGGAAACACCATATATTTT
TRBV7-8	NA	NA	TRBJ1-1	CASTPLDYRGTEAFF	TGTGCCAGCACCCCCTTGGACTATCGGGGCACTGAAGCTTTCTTT
TRBV6-5	NA	NA	TRBJ2-7	CASSYYPGEGYEQYF	TGTGCCAGCAGTTACTACCCAGGGGAGGGGTACGAGCAGTACTTC
TRBV7-2	NA	NA	TRBJ2-7	CVSSLPGFPYEQYF	TGTGTCAGCAGCTTACCCGGATTCCCCTACGAGCAGTACTTC
TRBV4-1	NA	TRBD1	TRBJ1-2	CASSPGTGGLYGYTF	TGCGCCAGCAGCCCCGGGACAGGGGGCCTCTATGGCTACACCTTC
TRBV19	NA	NA	TRBJ1-1	CASSFGANTEAFF	TGTGCCAGTAGTTTCGGTGCGAACACTGAAGCTTTCTTT
TRBV27	NA	NA	TRBJ1-5	CASSLSARLYQPQHF	TGTGCCAGCAGTTTATCTGCCCGCCTCTATCAGCCCCAGCATTTT
TRBV27	NA	NA	TRBJ1-5	CASSSKGRPSNQPQHF	TGTGCCAGCAGTTCAAAGGGTAGGCCTAGCAATCAGCCCCAGCATTTT
TRBV27	NA	TRBD2	TRBJ2-7	CASSLSRAGDYEQYF	TGTGCCAGCAGTTTATCGCGAGCGGGAGACTACGAGCAGTACTTC
TRBV10-2	NA	TRBD2	TRBJ2-5	CASSDGRGGQETQYF	TGCGCCAGCAGTGACGGACGCGGGGGACAAGAGACCCAGTACTTC
TRBV25-1	NA	NA	TRBJ2-1	CASSLAWNSYNEQFF	TGTGCCAGCAGCCTAGCCTGGAACTCCTACAATGAGCAGTTCTTC
TRBV30	NA	TRBD2	TRBJ2-7	CAWSGGGSYEQYF	TGTGCCTGGAGTGGGGGAGGGTCCTACGAGCAGTACTTC
TRBV27	once	NA	TRBJ2-7	CASSFLGGPTNYEQYF	TGTGCCAGCAGTTTTTTGGGGGGACCTACGAACTACGAGCAGTACTTC
TRBV27	NA	NA	TRBJ2-7	CASSLSGVGSYEQYF	TGTGCCAGCAGTTTAAGTGGAGTCGGCTCCTACGAGCAGTACTTC
TRBV2	NA	TRBD2	TRBJ2-5	CASSEGIAGGTQYF	TGTGCCAGCAGTGAAGGAATAGCGGGAGGAACCCAGTACTTC
TRBV13	NA	NA	TRBJ2-3	CASSLGRGRTDTQYF	TGTGCCAGCAGCTTAGGCCGTGGGAGGACAGATACGCAGTATTTT
TRBV4-1	NA	NA	TRBJ2-7	CASSQDRRAGSYEQYF	TGCGCCAGCAGCCAAGATCGTAGGGCAGGGAGTTACGAGCAGTACTTC
TRBV15	NA	TRBD2	TRBJ2-7	CATSPTSGSSYEQYF	TGTGCCACCAGCCCGACTAGCGGGAGCTCTTACGAGCAGTACTTC
TRBV2	NA	TRBD2	TRBJ2-1	CASSLAGGPNEQFF	TGTGCCAGCAGTCTAGCGGGAGGGCCCAATGAGCAGTTCTTC
TRBV19	NA	TRBD2	TRBJ2-4	CASSIGQLGTSGRPHF	TGTGCCAGTAGTATTGGACAGCTTGGGACTAGCGGGAGGCCCCACTTC
TRBV29-1	NA	NA	TRBJ2-7	CSVEDRAYEQYF	TGCAGCGTCGAGGACAGAGCCTACGAGCAGTACTTC
TRBV5-1	NA	NA	TRBJ1-1	CASSPGELSPEAFF	TGCGCCAGCAGCCCGGGGGAACTGTCCCCTGAAGCTTTCTTT
TRBV11-2	NA	NA	TRBJ1-4	CASSWGREVSEKLFF	TGTGCCAGCAGCTGGGGCCGGGAAGTGAGTGAAAAACTGTTTTTT
TRBV28	NA	NA	TRBJ1-1	CASSYATAAMNTEAFF	TGTGCCAGCAGTTATGCGACAGCGGCTATGAACACTGAAGCTTTCTTT
TRBV6-6	NA	NA	TRBJ2-7	CASSHRDGAEYF	TGTGCCAGCAGTCATCGGGACGGGGCGGAGTACTTC
TRBV19	NA	NA	TRBJ1-1	CASSITGYTEAFF	TGTGCCAGTAGTATTACGGGTTACACTGAAGCTTTCTTT
TRBV5-1	NA	TRBD2	TRBJ2-1	CASSTRLAGLQSEQFF	TGCGCCAGCAGCACGCGCCTAGCGGGACTACAATCTGAGCAGTTCTTC
TRBV6-5	NA	NA	TRBJ2-1	CASSYSGAMGDEQFF	TGTGCCAGCAGTTACTCGGGGGCGATGGGCGATGAGCAGTTCTTC
TRBV7-3	NA	TRBD1	TRBJ2-1	CASSPGTGGEQFF	TGTGCCAGCAGCCCGGGGACAGGGGGAGAGCAGTTCTTC
TRBV4-2	NA	NA	TRBJ2-2	CASSQPWAEGFTGELFF	TGTGCCAGCAGCCAACCCTGGGCGGAGGGATTTACCGGGGAGCTGTTTTTT
TRBV9	NA	NA	TRBJ2-3	CASSPHRGTDTQYF	TGTGCCAGCAGCCCCCACAGGGGCACAGATACGCAGTATTTT
TRBV7-2	NA	TRBD2	TRBJ2-1	CASSLAGVWTSGRGSSYNEQFF	TGTGCCAGCAGCTTAGCGGGGGTCTGGACTAGCGGGAGGGGTAGCTCCTACAATGAGCAGTTCTTC
TRBV7-9	NA	NA	TRBJ2-2	CASSLEGYGELFF	TGTGCCAGCAGCTTAGAAGGGTACGGGGAGCTGTTTTTT
TRBV28	NA	NA	TRBJ1-1	CASRQGTVMNTEAFF	TGTGCCAGCAGACAGGGAACAGTGATGAACACTGAAGCTTTCTTT
TRBV6-6	once	NA	TRBJ2-1	CASSYSGRQEQFF	TGTGCCAGCAGTTACTCGGGCAGACAGGAGCAGTTCTTC
TRBV4-1	NA	TRBD1	TRBJ1-1	CASSRTGDVNTEAFF	TGCGCCAGCAGCCGGACAGGGGACGTGAACACTGAAGCTTTCTTT
TRBV7-9	NA	TRBD1	TRBJ1-4	CASSPRDRAEKLFF	TGTGCCAGCAGCCCTAGGGACAGGGCTGAAAAACTGTTTTTT
TRBV27	NA	NA	TRBJ1-3	CASRGGNSGNTIYF	TGTGCCAGCAGGGGCGGGAACTCTGGAAACACCATATATTTT
TRBV11-3	NA	NA	TRBJ1-4	CASSLNPGEGRKTNEKLFF	TGTGCCAGCAGCTTAAACCCAGGGGAAGGAAGAAAAACTAATGAAAAACTGTTTTTT
TRBV4-1	once	NA	TRBJ2-1	CASSQAVSRDNEQFF	TGCGCCAGCAGCCAAGCTGTTAGTCGGGACAATGAGCAGTTCTTC
TRBV28	few	NA	TRBJ1-1	CASRKRNRDSEAFF	TGTGCCAGCAGGAAACGGAACAGGGACTCTGAAGCTTTCTTT
TRBV5-6	NA	NA	TRBJ1-5	CASSLGAQGPQHF	TGTGCCAGCAGCCTAGGGGCCCAGGGTCCCCAGCATTTT
TRBV6-5	NA	TRBD2	TRBJ2-7	CASSYSVAGEYEQYF	TGTGCCAGCAGTTACTCCGTAGCGGGAGAGTACGAGCAGTACTTC